Below are 18 T cell receptor beta chains sequenced from a single sample in a study of T cells in Graves' hyperthyroidism and ophthalmopathy. RNA transcripts were the template for amplifying TCR beta CDR3 regions. The HTBI primer set served for first-round RT-PCR of the TCR CDR3. TCRdb re-analysed the multiplex PCR reads in MiXCR, keeping a single row per CDR3 protein. The repertoire includes around 400,000 distinct CDR3 sequences, approximately 14% of them detected once, and 15% to 20% sits in the top ten. Sequences were obtained from blood. The receptors originated from a woman in her sixties or seventies with Graves' ophthalmopathy.

This clonotype appeared many times. This chain uses TRBV6-5 with TRBJ2-3; perhaps TRBD2 as D (5 bases). This CDR3 is built from 14 residues. Germline CDR1 and CDR2: MNHEY and SVGAGI. Trimming stripped 0 bases from V and 4 bases from J, with 8 bases between. CDR3 nucleotide sequence: TGTGCCAGCAGTTACTCCGGTAGCGCAGATACGCAGTATTTT. It encodes CASSYSGSADTQYF.

As regards this clonotype: Being one base from a much bigger clone, this may be a read error. The rearrangement joins TRBV4-1 to TRBJ1-5; D perhaps matches TRBD1 (6 bases). V was shortened by 4 bases and J by 6 bases, with 16 bases between the two germline ends. The CDR3 length is 15 residues. Germline values: CDR1 MGHRA, CDR2 YSYEKL. The chain's CDR3 is CASSPLPRGGQPQHF. CDR3 sequence (DNA): TGCGCCAGCAGCCCCCTGCCTAGAGGGGGTCAGCCCCAGCATTTT.

The table lists this clonotype with many counts. The chain is built from TRBV28 and TRBJ2-4, with TRBD2 matching 9 bases. The CDR3 is 16 amino acids. J lost 0 bases, V lost 3 bases, and 3 bases had no gene match. Germline V gene lookup returns CDR1 MDHEN and CDR2 SYDVKM. For the CDR3, the DNA is TGTGCCAGCAGTTTCCTAGCGGGGCTAGCCAAAAACATTCAGTACTTC. Protein product: CASSFLAGLAKNIQYF.

This clonotype was observed a handful of times. CDR3 protein: CATSEAGGWETQYF. The CDR3 nucleotides read TGTGCCACCAGTGAAGCAGGGGGCTGGGAGACCCAGTACTTC. The chain carries TRBV24-1 and TRBJ2-5; 8 bases agree with TRBD1. Trimming at V came to 4 bases and at J to 5 bases, leaving 5 bases not matched to a gene. Looked up from germline, CDR1 is KGHDR and CDR2 is SFDVKD. This CDR3 is 14 amino acids long.

This clonotype has a count of ten or more. The chain has TRBV6-1 and TRBJ2-7; D could derive from TRBD1 or TRBD2 (5 bases each). V lost 7 bases and J lost 2, with 12 bases in between. The CDR3 spans 13 residues. CDR1 is MNHNS and CDR2 is SASEGT in the germline V gene. CDR3 protein: CASIRDGPYEQYF. The DNA of the CDR3 is TGTGCCAGCATTCGGGACGGACCCTACGAGCAGTACTTC.

This clonotype was observed many times. This sequence joins TRBV5-6 and TRBJ1-1; perhaps TRBD1 as D (5 bases). The CDR3 covers 13 residues. CDR1 SGHDT and CDR2 YYEEEE come from the germline V gene. V lost 1 base and J 6 bases, leaving 10 bases between the germline ends. The CDR3 reads CASSLMRGPEAFF. CDR3 coding DNA: TGTGCCAGCAGCTTGATGAGGGGCCCTGAAGCTTTCTTT.

This clonotype has a single count. The J gene is TRBJ1-3, the V gene TRBV11-2, with TRBD1 matching 7 bases. CDR1 SGHAT and CDR2 FQNNGV come from the germline V gene. This CDR3 spans 16 amino acids. V lost 8 bases and J lost 1; bases outside the gene matches: 11. DNA of the CDR3: TGTGCCAGCGGCAGGGGGGGGCCGTTGTCTGGAAACACCATATATTTT. Encoded protein: CASGRGGPLSGNTIYF.

This chain links TRBV20-1 with TRBJ1-2, with 10 positions matching TRBD1. Germline CDR1 and CDR2: DFQATT and SNEGSKA (reference sequence). The CDR3 length is 17 residues. Losses at the gene ends were 1 base for V and 1 base for J; bases not matched to a gene: 9. The CDR3, as DNA: TGCAGTGCTAGAGGTGGGGTGGGGACAGGGGATAACTATGGCTACACCTTC. Amino acids: CSARGGVGTGDNYGYTF.

This clonotype has at least ten counts. The rearrangement links TRBV28 to TRBJ2-7; D may be TRBD1 (6 bases). Trimming pared 5 bases from V and 6 bases from J, leaving 14 bases between. The CDR3 consists of 13 residues. Germline values: CDR1 MDHEN, CDR2 SYDVKM. CDR3 residues: CASSTQGTGEQYF. In nucleotides, the CDR3 is TGTGCCAGCAGTACCCAGGGGACGGGCGAGCAGTACTTC.

This clonotype was seen a few times. The chain links TRBV4-1 to TRBJ2-1, with 8 bases aligning to TRBD2. CDR1 MGHRA and CDR2 YSYEKL come from the germline V gene. The trim removed 0 bases at V and 4 bases at J, leaving 11 bases unmatched. CDR3 length: 18 residues. As DNA, the CDR3 is TGCGCCAGCAGCCAAGATCCTTTTAGCGGGATGTCATACAATGAGCAGTTCTTC. Its translation is CASSQDPFSGMSYNEQFF.

This chain joins TRBV5-6 and TRBJ2-3; 8 nucleotides align to TRBD2. The CDR3 length is 14 residues. The germline gives CDR1 SGHDT, CDR2 YYEEEE. The J segment lost 6 bases and the V segment lost 1 base, leaving 4 bases of the junction unmatched. The CDR3 sequence: CASSLMTSADTQYF. Here the CDR3 DNA reads TGTGCCAGCAGCTTGATGACTAGCGCGGATACGCAGTATTTT. Full variable domain (missing parts from reference TRBV5-6 and TRBJ2-3): DAGVTQSPTHLIKTRGQQVTLRCSPKSGHDTVSWYQQALGQGPQFIFQYYEEEERQRGNFPDRFSGHQFPNYSSELNVNALLLGDSALYLCASSLMTSADTQYFGPGTRLTVL.

This clonotype was recorded a few times. The chain has TRBV28 and TRBJ1-5; D gene ambiguous. Germline values: CDR1 MDHEN, CDR2 SYDVKM. V dropped 6 bases and J dropped 5 bases, with 11 bases sitting between them. The CDR3 has 13 residues. The CDR3 nucleotides are TGTGCCAGCAGCGATCCACCGGATCAGCCCCAGCATTTT. Residues: CASSDPPDQPQHF.

This clonotype was observed a handful of times. The chain uses TRBV30 and TRBJ2-7; TRBD1 aligns across 7 bases. The length of the CDR3 is 13 residues. The germline V gene has CDR1 GTSNPN and CDR2 SVGIG (reference sequence). The V gene end was trimmed by 4 bases and the J gene end by 2 bases; junction bases not matched to a gene: 5. The CDR3 reads CAWTADRPYEQYF. CDR3 DNA sequence: TGTGCCTGGACCGCGGACAGGCCCTACGAGCAGTACTTC.

This clonotype was counted at least ten times. CDR3 sequence: CASSPGLVVRETQYF. CDR3 DNA sequence: TGTGCCAGCAGTCCCGGACTAGTGGTGCGGGAGACCCAGTACTTC. The rearrangement joins TRBV7-2 to TRBJ2-5; 7 bases line up with TRBD2. Germline V gene sequence: CDR1 SGHTA, CDR2 FQGNSA. The CDR3 covers 15 residues. J gave up 5 bases and V 6 bases, and 12 bases lay outside the gene matches.

The chain joins TRBV19 to TRBJ2-1; the D gene is possibly TRBD1 (5 bases). The CDR3 totals 15 residues. Germline CDR1 and CDR2: LNHDA and SQIVND (reference sequence). Trimming removed 5 bases from V and 2 bases from J, with 13 bases in between. CDR3 DNA sequence: TGTGCCAGTAGTTCCGCTCAGGGTCCCTACAATGAGCAGTTCTTC. Translation: CASSSAQGPYNEQFF.

V is TRBV24-1 and J is TRBJ2-3, with TRBD2 matching over 12 bases. This CDR3 has 19 residues. CDR1 is KGHDR, CDR2 SFDVKD, per germline. The V gene end was trimmed by 4 bases and the J gene end by 0 bases; junction bases not matched to a gene: 10. CDR3 sequence: CATSDRLLAGGPSTDTQYF. Here the CDR3 DNA reads TGTGCCACCAGTGACAGGCTTCTAGCGGGAGGGCCTAGCACAGATACGCAGTATTTT.

The table lists this clonotype with a few counts. The chain uses TRBV28 and TRBJ2-2; 10 bases are a match to TRBD2. The ends lost 5 bases at V and 6 bases at J; junction bases unmatched: 9. There are 16 residues in the CDR3. Germline V lookup: CDR1 MDHEN, CDR2 SYDVKM. DNA for the CDR3: TGTGCCAGCAGTGAGAGCGGGAGGGGGGGTCCCGGGGAGCTGTTTTTT. Encoded protein: CASSESGRGGPGELFF. Together with reference TRBV28 and TRBJ2-2, the CDR3 gives the full variable domain: DVKVTQSSRYLVKRTGEKVFLECVQDMDHENMFWYRQDPGLGLRLIYFSYDVKMKEKGDIPEGYSVSREKKERFSLILESASTNQTSMYLCASSESGRGGPGELFFGEGSRLTVL.

The chain recombines TRBV19 with TRBJ2-1; the match to TRBD2 covers 10 bases. The CDR3 has 18 amino acids. CDR1 is LNHDA, CDR2 SQIVND, per germline (reference sequence). V lost 9 bases, J lost 2 bases, and 16 bases stayed unmatched. This chain's CDR3 is CASASGGGLAQPYNEQFF. The CDR3 DNA is TGTGCCAGCGCCAGTGGGGGGGGACTAGCGCAACCCTACAATGAGCAGTTCTTC. The full variable domain, completed using reference TRBV19 and TRBJ2-1, is DGGITQSPKYLFRKEGQNVTLSCEQNLNHDAMYWYRQDPGQGLRLIYYSQIVNDFQKGDIAEGYSVSREKKESFPLTVTSAQKNPTAFYLCASASGGGLAQPYNEQFFGPGTRLTVL.